These T cell receptor beta chains were read from a single sample in a study of T cell responses to AZD1222 COVID-19 vaccine. Clones were sequenced by immunoSEQ multiplex PCR, and TCRdb holds only the in-frame ones, with some missing. The data hold 150,000 or so clones, with roughly 89% observed a single time. Sequences were derived from peripheral blood, sampled on day 0 of AZD1222 vaccination. The receptors were gathered from an adult in good health. CDR3s include the opening cysteine and the closing phenylalanine or tryptophan. The order of the fields is J gene, clone size, V gene, D gene, CDR3 DNA, CDR3 protein. D genes are given only for firm matches. Part of the rows lack a size; the others show once, few, many or a class for expanded clones.

TRBJ2-7,-,TRBV6-6,TRBD2,TGTGCCAGCAGTACTACTAGCGGGAGGGACGAGCAGTACTTC,CASSTTSGRDEQYF
TRBJ1-2,-,TRBV20-1,-,TGCAGTGCTAGTAGGGATAGTTCCAACTATGGCTACACCTTC,CSASRDSSNYGYTF
TRBJ2-1,-,TRBV27,TRBD2,TGTGCCAGCAGTCCGGGACTAGTTGCAGGTCATCTCTTCAATGAGCAGTTCTTC,CASSPGLVAGHLFNEQFF
TRBJ1-3,-,TRBV15,-,TGTGCCACCAGCCCAGGAGCCTCTGGAAACACCATATATTTT,CATSPGASGNTIYF
TRBJ2-3,-,TRBV5-1,TRBD1,TGCGCCAGCAGCCGGGACAGGACCTCCACAGATACGCAGTATTTT,CASSRDRTSTDTQYF
TRBJ1-2,-,TRBV4-1,-,TGCGCCAGCAGCCAAGATGGGGCGGTTTACGGGGGTAACTATGGCTACACCTTC,CASSQDGAVYGGNYGYTF
TRBJ2-7,-,TRBV2,-,TGTGCCAGCAGTTACACAAGGTCGGACCCGGCGCAGTACTTC,CASSYTRSDPAQYF
TRBJ2-6,-,TRBV6-4,TRBD1,TGTGCCAGCAGTGAAGGACAGGGGGCTGGGGCCAACGTCCTGACTTTC,CASSEGQGAGANVLTF
TRBJ1-1,-,TRBV29-1,-,TGCAGCGTTAAAACGGGGGTGGAGGGACGAGCTTTCTTT,CSVKTGVEGRAFF
TRBJ2-1,-,TRBV7-9,-,TGTGCCAGCAGCTCGCGAGGTAATGAGCAGTTCTTC,CASSSRGNEQFF
TRBJ2-3,-,TRBV4-3,-,TGCGCCAGCAGCCTCTCTGTAGGGTCACCCACAGATACGCAGTATTTT,CASSLSVGSPTDTQYF
TRBJ2-7,-,TRBV5-1,-,TGCGCCAGCAGCTTGGGCGCTAAGGAGGGAAAAGTCGGCTACGAGCAGTACTTC,CASSLGAKEGKVGYEQYF
TRBJ2-7,-,TRBV19,-,TGTGCCAGTAGTTTGGGTCTGAGGGGTCTCTACGAGCAGTACTTC,CASSLGLRGLYEQYF
TRBJ1-1,-,TRBV18,-,TGTGCCAGCTCACCTCCGAACGGGGGGCCCCAGGGCACTGAAGCTTTCTTT,CASSPPNGGPQGTEAFF
TRBJ1-5,-,TRBV21-1,-,TGTGCCAGCAGGTTCCGGGACAGGGTATCGGAGCCCCAGCATTTT,CASRFRDRVSEPQHF
TRBJ2-7,-,TRBV4-2,TRBD2,TGTGCCAGCAGCCAAGAAGAAGGAGCGGGAAGTATCGAGCAGTACTTC,CASSQEEGAGSIEQYF
TRBJ2-7,-,TRBV3-1/TRBV3-2,TRBD2,TGTGCCAGCAGCCAAGGCGGGGGGGCCGACGAGCAGTACTTC,CASSQGGGADEQYF
TRBJ2-1,-,TRBV7-2,TRBD2,TGTGCCAGCAGCTTGGCTCGCAGCGGGAGTCCACGGGAGCAGTTCTTC,CASSLARSGSPREQFF
TRBJ1-4,-,TRBV19,-,TGTGCCAGTAACTCTCGGGGAGGAGTAGTTGGGGGCGCATTTGAAAAACTGTTTTTT,CASNSRGGVVGGAFEKLFF
TRBJ2-2,once,TRBV5-6,-,TGTGCCAGCAGCTTAGGAACGAACACCGGGGAGCTGTTTTTT,CASSLGTNTGELFF
TRBJ1-5,-,TRBV9,-,TGTGCCAGCAGCCCGGGCCCAAGCAATCAGCCCCAGCATTTT,CASSPGPSNQPQHF
TRBJ1-2,-,TRBV5-4,-,TGTGCCAGCAGCCCCCCCGGGATGGGCCATGGCTACACCTTC,CASSPPGMGHGYTF
TRBJ1-6,-,TRBV7-2,TRBD1,TGTGCCAGCAGCTCCGGGACAGGGGGTTCAAATTCACCCCTCCACTTT,CASSSGTGGSNSPLHF
TRBJ2-5,-,TRBV28,-,TGTGCCAGCGGAGGGACAGCAAAAGAGACCCAGTACTTC,CASGGTAKETQYF
TRBJ2-1,-,TRBV18,TRBD2,TGTGCCAGCTCCCATAGCGGGCCAACAGATGAGCAGTTCTTC,CASSHSGPTDEQFF
TRBJ1-5,few,TRBV7-2,-,TGTGCCAGCAGCTTATTCGTGGGGGCCCAGCCCCAGCATTTT,CASSLFVGAQPQHF
TRBJ1-5,-,TRBV7-8,TRBD1,TGTGCCAGCAGCTTACGACAGGGGGTAGTCAATCAGCCCCAGCATTTT,CASSLRQGVVNQPQHF
TRBJ2-7,-,TRBV6-2/TRBV6-3,-,TGTGCCAGCAGCCCTGAGATCTACGAGCAGTACTTC,CASSPEIYEQYF